Below, 20 T cell receptor beta chains from the same sample are listed, as sequenced in a study of blood T cell repertoires in COVID-19. Measured with immunoSEQ multiplex PCR; TCRdb has only the in-frame clones, and not every one. This repertoire shows fewer than 180,000 clones, 75% to 90% found once; its top ten account for roughly 2.3%. The sequenced sample was peripheral blood. These receptor sequences come from a man in his sixties or seventies with acute or convalescent COVID-19.

V is TRBV28 and J is TRBJ1-6, with 7 bases identical to TRBD1. Trimming at V came to 8 bases and at J to 9 bases, leaving 10 bases not matched to a gene. CDR1 and CDR2 from the germline V gene are MDHEN and SYDVKM. The length of the CDR3 is 14 residues. The CDR3, as DNA: TGTGCCAGCTGGAACAGGGGCGTATTTTCACCCCTCCACTTT. Translated: CASWNRGVFSPLHF.

The table lists this clone with a few counts. The gene calls are TRBV5-1 and TRBJ1-5; TRBD1 aligns across 8 bases. Per the germline V gene, CDR1 is SGHRS and CDR2 is YFSETQ. Trimming removed 4 bases from V and 4 bases from J; junction bases left unmatched: 13. The CDR3 extends over 17 amino acids. The CDR3 region is CASSPGTGTDPNQPQHF. CDR3 nucleotides: TGCGCCAGCAGCCCGGGGACAGGCACCGACCCGAATCAGCCCCAGCATTTT.

The V and J genes are TRBV28 and TRBJ2-1; 11 bases align to TRBD2. Germline V gene data show CDR1 as MDHEN and CDR2 as SYDVKM. This CDR3 comprises 18 residues. Trimming took 4 bases from V and 3 from J; bases not matched to a gene: 11. CDR3 loop: CASSSRQTSGNSYNEQFF. CDR3 sequence (DNA): TGTGCCAGCAGTTCCCGGCAGACTAGCGGGAACAGCTACAATGAGCAGTTCTTC.

A few counts support this clone. V usage is TRBV28 and J usage is TRBJ2-3, with TRBD1 matching over 7 bases. Germline loops: CDR1 MDHEN, CDR2 SYDVKM. There are 15 residues in the CDR3. V was pared by 4 bases and J by 1 base, with 5 bases of the junction left unmatched. The CDR3 reads CASSSGGQGTDTQYF. For the CDR3, the DNA is TGTGCCAGCAGTTCCGGCGGACAGGGCACAGATACGCAGTATTTT.

This clone was detected once. This rearrangement joins TRBV4-2 to TRBJ1-2; 9 nucleotides align to TRBD1. CDR1 is LGHNA and CDR2 is YNFKEQ in the germline V gene. Trimming at V came to 3 bases and at J to 6 bases, leaving 8 bases not matched to a gene. This CDR3 contains 15 residues. CDR3 protein: CASSQGSGTGNGYTF. The CDR3, as DNA: TGTGCCAGCAGCCAGGGATCCGGGACAGGGAATGGCTACACCTTC.

This clone was detected only once. This rearrangement joins TRBV5-1 to TRBJ2-1; 11 positions match TRBD2. This CDR3 is 17 amino acids long. Germline loops: CDR1 SGHRS, CDR2 YFSETQ. J gave up 5 bases and V 4 bases, and 11 bases lay outside the gene matches. Here the CDR3 reads CASSGWTSGLSNNEQFF. Here the CDR3 DNA reads TGCGCCAGCAGCGGGTGGACTAGCGGGCTTTCCAACAATGAGCAGTTCTTC.

V gene TRBV9 combines with J gene TRBJ2-5; 13 nucleotides agree with TRBD2. The CDR3 contains 17 residues. CDR1 and CDR2 from the germline V gene are SGDLS and YYNGEE. V shed 0 bases, J shed 2 bases, and the junction held 4 bases outside the gene matches. DNA of the CDR3: TGTGCCAGCAGCGTAGGACTAGCGGGGGGCTTACAAGAGACCCAGTACTTC. Its translation: CASSVGLAGGLQETQYF.

The rearrangement joins TRBV19 to TRBJ1-1; D uncertain. The V gene lost 5 bases and the J gene lost 5 bases, with 12 bases spanning the gap. This CDR3 region has 13 residues. Per the germline V gene, CDR1 is LNHDA and CDR2 is SQIVND (reference sequence). CDR3 loop: CASSPPEITEAFF. As DNA, the CDR3 is TGTGCCAGTAGTCCACCGGAGATAACTGAAGCTTTCTTT.

This sequence joins TRBV5-1 and TRBJ2-7, with D possibly TRBD2 on 6 matching bases. The CDR3 loop spans 14 amino acids. Per the germline V gene, CDR1 is SGHRS and CDR2 is YFSETQ. Trimming shortened V by 4 bases and J by 3 bases, and 14 bases separated the two germline ends. The CDR3 DNA follows: TGCGCCAGCAGCAGTGCGGGGAGACACTACGAGCAGTACTTC. The encoded protein is CASSSAGRHYEQYF.

This chain connects TRBV19 to TRBJ1-6; TRBD1 aligns across 8 bases. The length of the CDR3 is 15 residues. The V gene's germline CDR1 is LNHDA and CDR2 SQIVND (reference sequence). V gave up 1 base and J gave up 10 bases; unmatched junction bases: 6. CDR3 nucleotide sequence: TGTGCCAGTAGTATAGGACAGGGGTACAGGTCACCCCTCCACTTT. It translates to CASSIGQGYRSPLHF.

This clone was detected a few times. V is TRBV5-1 and J is TRBJ1-1, with TRBD1 identical over 12 bases. CDR1 is SGHRS, CDR2 YFSETQ, per germline. This CDR3 has 15 amino acids. Trimming cost V 4 bases and J 6 bases; bases outside gene matches: 7. This chain's CDR3 is CASSESGTGGSEAFF. In DNA, the CDR3 is TGCGCCAGCAGCGAGTCCGGGACAGGGGGCTCTGAAGCTTTCTTT.

V and J are TRBV19 and TRBJ1-6; TRBD1 might be the D (5 bases). The CDR3 length is 15 residues. Germline V gene data show CDR1 as LNHDA and CDR2 as SQIVND (reference sequence). V dropped 8 bases and J dropped 13 bases, with 24 bases sitting between them. The CDR3 DNA sequence: TGTGCCAGTGGACTGGGACCGCGGGGGGGTCACCCCCTCCACTTT. Translation: CASGLGPRGGHPLHF.

This clone was detected only once. V and J are TRBV30 and TRBJ1-5; D possibly corresponds to TRBD1 (5 bases). The CDR3 consists of 13 residues. Germline lookup yields CDR1 GTSNPN and CDR2 SVGIG (reference sequence). The ends were cut back, 6 bases at V and 2 bases at J, with 11 bases in the middle. The CDR3 sequence: CACSGGGNQPQHF. The CDR3 nucleotides read TGTGCCTGTTCCGGGGGGGGCAATCAGCCCCAGCATTTT.

The rearrangement uses TRBV7-2 and TRBJ1-3, with D perhaps matching TRBD1 (5 bases). The CDR3 sequence is 16 residues long. V dropped 6 bases and J dropped 0 bases, with 15 bases sitting between them. Germline V gene data show CDR1 as SGHTA and CDR2 as FQGNSA. CDR3: CASRHRQSFSGNTIYF. The CDR3 DNA is TGTGCCAGCAGACACAGACAGTCATTCTCTGGAAACACCATATATTTT.

The chain employs TRBV9 and TRBJ2-5; the match to TRBD2 covers 7 bases. The J segment lost 5 bases and the V segment lost 0 bases, leaving 7 bases of the junction unmatched. Per germline, CDR1 SGDLS and CDR2 YYNGEE. CDR3 length: 15 amino acids. The CDR3 region is CASSVEGTKRETQYF. CDR3 coding DNA: TGTGCCAGCAGCGTAGAAGGGACTAAGAGGGAGACCCAGTACTTC.

CDR3 nucleotides: TGTGCCAGCAGAAAACAGGGCACCTTC. Its protein is CASRKQGTF. The chain couples TRBV6-6 to TRBJ1-2; D perhaps matches TRBD1 (6 bases). This CDR3 is built from 9 residues. Germline CDR1 is MNHNY and CDR2 is SVGAGI (reference sequence). V was pared by 6 bases and J by 13 bases, with 9 bases between.

The chain uses TRBV6-2 or TRBV6-3 and TRBJ2-1; 9 bases map to TRBD2. The length of the CDR3 is 16 residues. V was pared by 2 bases and J by 6 bases, with 8 bases of the junction left unmatched. Looked up from germline, CDR1 is MNHEY and CDR2 is SVGEGT. The chain's CDR3 is CASSYKRRGGFNEQFF. CDR3 sequence (DNA): TGTGCCAGCAGTTACAAGAGGCGGGGGGGTTTCAATGAGCAGTTCTTC.

This chain links TRBV29-1 with TRBJ2-3, with D possibly being TRBD1 (5 bases). CDR3 size: 13 residues. V was clipped by 4 bases and J by 2 bases, with 10 bases between them. Germline V gives CDR1 SQVTM, CDR2 ANQGSEA. CDR3 sequence (DNA): TGCAGCGTTGGGCCAGGGATCACAGATACGCAGTATTTT. This encodes CSVGPGITDTQYF.

The rearrangement joins TRBV3-1 (or the pseudogene TRBV3-2) to TRBJ2-4; no firm D call. This CDR3 is 14 amino acids long. Trimming shortened V by 1 base and J by 3 bases, and 7 bases separated the two germline ends. The germline CDR1 and CDR2 sequences are LGHDT and YNNKEL (reference sequence). The CDR3 protein is CASSQGFIKNIQYF. For the CDR3, the DNA is TGTGCCAGCAGCCAAGGTTTCATCAAAAACATTCAGTACTTC.

V gene TRBV6-1 combines with J gene TRBJ2-7, with 8 bases that match TRBD2. Germline loops: CDR1 MNHNS, CDR2 SASEGT. V gave up 2 bases and J gave up 5 bases; unmatched junction bases: 11. The CDR3 is 16 residues long. The CDR3 region has the DNA TGTGCCAGCAGTGAAATCTGGGCGGGAGGAAAGAACGAGCAGTACTTC. This sequence encodes CASSEIWAGGKNEQYF.